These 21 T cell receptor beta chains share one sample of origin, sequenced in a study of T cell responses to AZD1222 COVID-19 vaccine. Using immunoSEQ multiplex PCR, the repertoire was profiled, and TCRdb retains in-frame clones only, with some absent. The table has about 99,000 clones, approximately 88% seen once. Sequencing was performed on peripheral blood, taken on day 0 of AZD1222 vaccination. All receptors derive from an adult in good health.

The CDR3 sequence is CASSVGSGSGGETQYF. The DNA of the CDR3 is TGTGCCAGCAGCGTCGGAAGCGGGAGTGGCGGAGAGACCCAGTACTTC. The rearrangement uses TRBV9 and TRBJ2-5; 8 positions agree with TRBD2. J gave up 4 bases and V 2 bases, and 10 bases lay outside the gene matches. Germline values: CDR1 SGDLS, CDR2 YYNGEE. The CDR3 runs 16 residues.

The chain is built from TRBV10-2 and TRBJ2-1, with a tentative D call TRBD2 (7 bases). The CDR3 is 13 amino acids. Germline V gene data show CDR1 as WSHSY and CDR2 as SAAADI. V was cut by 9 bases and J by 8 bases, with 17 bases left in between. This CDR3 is CARLERGGDEQFF. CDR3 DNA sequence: TGCGCCAGACTGGAGAGGGGGGGCGATGAGCAGTTCTTC.

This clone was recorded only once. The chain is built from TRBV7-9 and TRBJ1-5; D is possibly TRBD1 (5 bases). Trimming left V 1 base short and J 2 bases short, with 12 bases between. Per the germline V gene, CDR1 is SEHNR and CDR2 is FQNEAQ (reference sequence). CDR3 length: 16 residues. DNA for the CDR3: TGTGCCAGCAGCTTAGGCGGGGGGAGGGGCAATCAGCCCCAGCATTTT. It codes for CASSLGGGRGNQPQHF.

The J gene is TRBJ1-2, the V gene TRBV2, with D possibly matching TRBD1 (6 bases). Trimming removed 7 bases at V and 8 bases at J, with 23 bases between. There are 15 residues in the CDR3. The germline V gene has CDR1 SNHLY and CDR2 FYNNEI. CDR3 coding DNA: TGTGCCAGCATCAAAAAACTGGGGGGGCTTTTGGGCTACACCTTC. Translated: CASIKKLGGLLGYTF.

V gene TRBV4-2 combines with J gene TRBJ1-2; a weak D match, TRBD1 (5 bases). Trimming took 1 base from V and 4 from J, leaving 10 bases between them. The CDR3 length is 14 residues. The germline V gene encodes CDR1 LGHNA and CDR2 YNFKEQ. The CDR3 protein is CASSQGQSVYGYTF. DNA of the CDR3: TGTGCCAGCAGCCAAGGACAGTCAGTCTATGGCTACACCTTC.

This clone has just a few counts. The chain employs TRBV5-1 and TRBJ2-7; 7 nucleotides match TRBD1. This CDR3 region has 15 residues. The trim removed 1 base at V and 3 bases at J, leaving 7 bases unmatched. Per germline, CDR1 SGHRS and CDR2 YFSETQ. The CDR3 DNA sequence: TGCGCCAGCAGCTTGAGGACAGGCGGACTCTACGAGCAGTACTTC. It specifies CASSLRTGGLYEQYF.

Here the CDR3 DNA reads TGTGCCACGTCGGGGGCCGGGCCTTTAGCTAACTATGGCTACACCTTC. As protein: CATSGAGPLANYGYTF. The chain carries TRBV24-1 and TRBJ1-2; weak D call: TRBD1 (6 bases). The CDR3 extends over 16 amino acids. V gave up 10 bases and J gave up 0 bases, with 20 bases separating them. In germline, CDR1 is KGHDR, CDR2 SFDVKD.

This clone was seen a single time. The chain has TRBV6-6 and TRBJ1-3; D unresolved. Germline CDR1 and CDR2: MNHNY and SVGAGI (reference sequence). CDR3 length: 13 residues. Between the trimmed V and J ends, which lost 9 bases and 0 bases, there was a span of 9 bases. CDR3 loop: CASDMTSGNTIYF. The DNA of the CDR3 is TGTGCCAGTGACATGACCTCTGGAAACACCATATATTTT.

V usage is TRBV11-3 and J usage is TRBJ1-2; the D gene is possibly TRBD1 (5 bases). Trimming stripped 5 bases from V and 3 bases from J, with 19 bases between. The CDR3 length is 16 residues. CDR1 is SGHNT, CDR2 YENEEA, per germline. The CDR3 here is CASSPPGAAGDYGYTF. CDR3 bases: TGTGCCAGCAGCCCACCCGGGGCCGCCGGTGACTATGGCTACACCTTC.

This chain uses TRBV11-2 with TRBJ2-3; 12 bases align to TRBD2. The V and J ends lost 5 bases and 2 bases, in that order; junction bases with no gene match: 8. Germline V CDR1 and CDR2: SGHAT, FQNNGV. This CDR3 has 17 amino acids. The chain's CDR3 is CASSLVASGRATDTQYF. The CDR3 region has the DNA TGTGCCAGCAGCCTAGTGGCTAGCGGGAGGGCCACAGATACGCAGTATTTT.

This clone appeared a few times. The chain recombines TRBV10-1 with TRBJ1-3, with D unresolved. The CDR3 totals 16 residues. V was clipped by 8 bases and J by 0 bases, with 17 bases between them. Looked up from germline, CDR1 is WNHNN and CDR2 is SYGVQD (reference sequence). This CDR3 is CASPREDLSSGNTIYF. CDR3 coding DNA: TGCGCCAGCCCCCGGGAGGACCTTAGCTCTGGAAACACCATATATTTT.

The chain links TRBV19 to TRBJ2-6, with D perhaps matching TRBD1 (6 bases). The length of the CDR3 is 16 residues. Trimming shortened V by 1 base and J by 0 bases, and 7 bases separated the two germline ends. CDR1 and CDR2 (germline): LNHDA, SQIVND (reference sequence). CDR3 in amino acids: CASSIGDISGANVLTF. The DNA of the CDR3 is TGTGCCAGTAGTATAGGGGACATCTCTGGGGCCAACGTCCTGACTTTC.

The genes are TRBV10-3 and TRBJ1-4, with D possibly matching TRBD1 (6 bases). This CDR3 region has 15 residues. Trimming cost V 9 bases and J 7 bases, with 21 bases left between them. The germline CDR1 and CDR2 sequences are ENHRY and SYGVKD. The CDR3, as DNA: TGTGCCATAGGAGGGGGGGCCGGTCAAATTGAAAAACTGTTTTTT. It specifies CAIGGGAGQIEKLFF.

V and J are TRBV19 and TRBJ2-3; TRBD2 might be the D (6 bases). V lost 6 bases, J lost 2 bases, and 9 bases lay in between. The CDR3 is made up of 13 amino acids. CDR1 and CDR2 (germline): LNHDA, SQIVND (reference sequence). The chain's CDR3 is CASSVADTDTQYF. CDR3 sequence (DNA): TGTGCCAGTAGCGTAGCGGACACAGATACGCAGTATTTT.

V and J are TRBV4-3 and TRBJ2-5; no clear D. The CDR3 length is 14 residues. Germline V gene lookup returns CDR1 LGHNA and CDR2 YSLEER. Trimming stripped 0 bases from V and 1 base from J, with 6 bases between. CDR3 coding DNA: TGCGCCAGCAGCCAAGATGTCAGCCAAGAGACCCAGTACTTC. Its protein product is CASSQDVSQETQYF.

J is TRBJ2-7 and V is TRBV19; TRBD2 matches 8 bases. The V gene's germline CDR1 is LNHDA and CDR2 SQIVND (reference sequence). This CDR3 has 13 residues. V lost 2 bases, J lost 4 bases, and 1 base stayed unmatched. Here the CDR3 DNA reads TGTGCCAGTAGTATACGGGAGGGATACGAGCAGTACTTC. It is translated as CASSIREGYEQYF.

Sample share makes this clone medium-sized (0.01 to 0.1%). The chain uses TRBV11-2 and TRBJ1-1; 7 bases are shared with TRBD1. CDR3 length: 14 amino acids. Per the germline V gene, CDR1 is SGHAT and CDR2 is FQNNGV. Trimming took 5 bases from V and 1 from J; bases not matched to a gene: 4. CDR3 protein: CASSPGQQNTEAFF. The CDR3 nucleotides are TGTGCCAGCAGCCCGGGACAGCAGAACACTGAAGCTTTCTTT.

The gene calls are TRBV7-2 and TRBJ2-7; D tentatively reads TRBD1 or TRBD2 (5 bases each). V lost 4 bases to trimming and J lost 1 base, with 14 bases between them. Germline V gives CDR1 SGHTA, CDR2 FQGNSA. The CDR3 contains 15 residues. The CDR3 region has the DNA TGTGCCAGCAGCTCAAATGGGGGACCTTCCTACGAGCAGTACTTC. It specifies CASSSNGGPSYEQYF.

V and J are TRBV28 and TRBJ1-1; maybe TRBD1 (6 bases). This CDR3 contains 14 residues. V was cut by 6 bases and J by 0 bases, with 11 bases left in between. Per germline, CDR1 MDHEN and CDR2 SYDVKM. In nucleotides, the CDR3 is TGTGCCAGCAGGGGGTGGACAGTGAACACTGAAGCTTTCTTT. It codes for CASRGWTVNTEAFF. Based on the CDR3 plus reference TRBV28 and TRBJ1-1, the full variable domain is DVKVTQSSRYLVKRTGEKVFLECVQDMDHENMFWYRQDPGLGLRLIYFSYDVKMKEKGDIPEGYSVSREKKERFSLILESASTNQTSMYLCASRGWTVNTEAFFGQGTRLTVV.

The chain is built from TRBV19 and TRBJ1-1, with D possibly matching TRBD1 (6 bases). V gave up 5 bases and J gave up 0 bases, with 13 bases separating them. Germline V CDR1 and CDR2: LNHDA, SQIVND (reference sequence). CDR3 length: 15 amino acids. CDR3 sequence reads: CASSSPRGVNTEAFF. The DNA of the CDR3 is TGTGCCAGTAGTTCACCCAGGGGAGTGAACACTGAAGCTTTCTTT.

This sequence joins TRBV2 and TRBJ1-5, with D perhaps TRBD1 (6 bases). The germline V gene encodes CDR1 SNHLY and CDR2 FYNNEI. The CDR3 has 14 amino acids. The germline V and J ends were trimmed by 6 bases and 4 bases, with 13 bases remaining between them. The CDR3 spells CASRGMGANQPQHF. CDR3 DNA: TGTGCCAGCAGGGGGATGGGGGCGAATCAGCCCCAGCATTTT.